This TCR beta chain was profiled in a study of CD8+ T cells in alopecia areata. About the research overall: After 6 to 18 months of tofacitinib, follow-up continued 6 months off drug.

Study-level findings and limits: Elevated clonality characterized lesional scalp relative to normal scalp, particularly in alopecia totalis/universalis.

TCR sequencing used cDNA made by reverse transcription of extracted RNA. Data came from immunoSEQ multiplex PCR; TCRdb stores just in-frame clones and leaves some out. The data show roughly 130,000 clones, around 50% seen once. The CDR3 has 13 residues. Losses at the gene ends were 2 bases for V and 4 bases for J; bases not matched to a gene: 1. CDR1 and CDR2 from the germline V gene are SGHRS and YFSETQ. Obtained from alopecia areata patients were lesional scalp punch biopsies along with peripheral blood. Sorting from PBMCs produced CD4+ and CD8+ T cells. A remark on this clone: Antigen: not known.

The chain recombines TRBV5-1 with TRBJ2-5; 8 bases are a match to TRBD1. The sample was CD4+ T cells sorted from blood, taken at week 0. This TCR was recovered from a human donor with alopecia areata. The CDR3 loop is CASSFDRGETQYF. As DNA, the CDR3 is TGCGCCAGCAGCTTCGACAGGGGAGAGACCCAGTACTTC.